Listed below are T cell receptor beta chains from one sample, sequenced in a study of blood T cells in healthy people across ages. A single record per CDR3 protein comes from TCRdb applying MiXCR to the 5' RACE reads. The repertoire holds 1.4 million to 1.5 million distinct CDR3 sequences, with 35% to 45% as singletons. Sequencing input: blood. The origin of the receptors is a woman in her late teens or twenties in good health. Each CDR3 is given with its conserved first and last residue. The D gene is left open where the match is weak. Size is stated for part of the rows, as once, few or many counts, or as a class when the clone is expanded.

clone_size	d_call	v_call	j_call	cdr3_nt	cdr3_aa
few	TRBD1	TRBV12-3/TRBV12-4	TRBJ1-1	TGTGCCAGCAGTACTACAGGGGTCACTGAAGCTTTCTTT	CASSTTGVTEAFF
few	TRBD2	TRBV10-3	TRBJ2-7	TGTGCCATCACCCAAGCGGGGTCGGTATACGAGCAGTACTTC	CAITQAGSVYEQYF
NA	NA	TRBV29-1	TRBJ1-4	TGCAGCGTTGCAGAGGTCGAAAAACTGTTTTTT	CSVAEVEKLFF
few	NA	TRBV28	TRBJ1-2	TGTGCCAGCAGCAAAAAGGCCCCCTATGGCTACACCTTC	CASSKKAPYGYTF
few	NA	TRBV7-8	TRBJ2-7	TGTGCCAGCAGCTTAGCGGTGGTCAGTTCTTACGAGCAGTACTTC	CASSLAVVSSYEQYF
NA	NA	TRBV5-1	TRBJ2-1	TGCGCCAGCAGCCGGAATACTCCGGGATTTGAGCAGTTCTTC	CASSRNTPGFEQFF
few	TRBD2	TRBV6-2/TRBV6-3	TRBJ2-3	TGTGCCACGGGACTAGCGGCCGCCACAGATACGCAGTATTTT	CATGLAAATDTQYF
NA	NA	TRBV11-2	TRBJ2-1	TGTGCCAGCAGCCCCCGGGGGGACAGAACCTCCTACAATGAGCAGTTCTTC	CASSPRGDRTSYNEQFF
NA	NA	TRBV27	TRBJ2-7	TGTGCCAGCAGTCCTCAACGAAGCTCCTACAATGAGCAGTACTTC	CASSPQRSSYNEQYF
NA	NA	TRBV20-1	TRBJ2-5	TGCAGTGCCCCCGGTTCAGTGGCCCAGTACTTC	CSAPGSVAQYF
few	NA	TRBV7-9	TRBJ1-2	TGTGCCAGCAGCTCCACCCACCAGGGGACCTATGGCTACACCTTC	CASSSTHQGTYGYTF
few	TRBD2	TRBV7-2	TRBJ2-7	TGTGCCAGCACCCTGTCACTAGCGGGAACCATTGGGGATGAGCAGTACTTC	CASTLSLAGTIGDEQYF
NA	TRBD1	TRBV6-5	TRBJ2-1	TGTGCCAGCAGTTCACGGACAGGGTTCGCGAATGAGCAGTTCTTC	CASSSRTGFANEQFF
NA	NA	TRBV6-6	TRBJ2-4	TGTGCCAGCAGCGCCGGGACCGACATTCAGTACTTC	CASSAGTDIQYF
NA	TRBD1	TRBV6-5	TRBJ1-1	TGTGCCAGCAGTACACGATTAAAGACAGGGTGGTGTGAAGCTTTCTTT	CASSTRLKTGWCEAFF
NA	NA	TRBV7-8	TRBJ2-7	TGTGCCAGCAGCGACAGTAGCGGCAGGGTCTACGAGCAGTACTTC	CASSDSSGRVYEQYF
NA	NA	TRBV12-1	TRBJ2-7	TGTGCCAGCAGCGTTACCTGTCAGGCCTACGAGCAGTACTTC	CASSVTCQAYEQYF
few	TRBD2	TRBV6-6	TRBJ2-7	TGTGCCAGCAGTTACGTAGGTCGGCGGGGGGCCCCTGAGCAGTACTTC	CASSYVGRRGAPEQYF
few	TRBD2	TRBV5-5	TRBJ2-1	TGTGCCAGCAGCTCCGAGGGACTAGCGATTTCCTACAATGAGCAGTTCTTC	CASSSEGLAISYNEQFF
NA	NA	TRBV7-2	TRBJ1-5	TGTGCCAGCAGCTTAGTGGAGTGGAGACCCCAGCATTTT	CASSLVEWRPQHF
few	NA	TRBV3-1	TRBJ1-3	TGTGCCAGCAGCCTAGGGACCGGCTCTGGAAACACCATATATTTT	CASSLGTGSGNTIYF
NA	NA	TRBV6-1	TRBJ2-4	TGTGCCAGCAGTACCCAGGGACTTCGGGACATTCAGTACTTC	CASSTQGLRDIQYF
few	NA	TRBV20-1	TRBJ2-3	TGCAGTGCTAGAGATAACTCAGATACGCAGTATTTT	CSARDNSDTQYF
many	NA	TRBV7-2	TRBJ1-2	TGTGCCAGCAGCTTAGGACCGGCAGGACAGACTAACTATGGCTACACCTTC	CASSLGPAGQTNYGYTF
NA	NA	TRBV20-1	TRBJ1-1	TGCAGTGCTCAGTTGAACACTGAAGCTTTCTTT	CSAQLNTEAFF
few	TRBD1	TRBV12-3/TRBV12-4	TRBJ2-1	TGTGCCAGCGGGACAGGCAGCACGCCCAACAATGAGCAGTTCTTC	CASGTGSTPNNEQFF
few	TRBD2	TRBV5-1	TRBJ2-1	TGCGCCAGCAGCTTTCACCCCGGGACTAGCGAGTACAATGAGCAGTTCTTC	CASSFHPGTSEYNEQFF
many	NA	TRBV7-2	TRBJ2-3	TGTGCCAGCAGCAACCCACATCTGGCCACAGATACGCAGTATTTT	CASSNPHLATDTQYF
NA	TRBD2	TRBV12-3/TRBV12-4	TRBJ2-2	TGTGCCAGCAGAAAAACCGGGGAGGGCGGGGAGCTGTTTTTT	CASRKTGEGGELFF
NA	TRBD1	TRBV12-3/TRBV12-4	TRBJ2-1	TGTGCCAGCAACGCTCAACAGGGGGATGAGCAGTTCTTC	CASNAQQGDEQFF
NA	NA	TRBV7-9	TRBJ1-1	TGTGCCAGCAGCTTAGCGGGGCAGCAGAACACTGAAGCTTTCTTT	CASSLAGQQNTEAFF
NA	TRBD2	TRBV7-3	TRBJ2-1	TGTGCCAGCAGCTCGGAAGCGGGGGGGAACAATGAGCAGTTCTTC	CASSSEAGGNNEQFF
few	NA	TRBV25-1	TRBJ2-7	TGTGCCAGCACCCACCACTCGCATGGTTATGAGCAGTACTTC	CASTHHSHGYEQYF
NA	NA	TRBV29-1	TRBJ2-3	TGCAGCGTGGCCGTGGTGGGGGCCGTAGATACGCAGTATTTT	CSVAVVGAVDTQYF
NA	NA	TRBV20-1	TRBJ1-2	TGCAGTGCTAGGGGATCCCAGCCCGTTTATGGCCACACCTTC	CSARGSQPVYGHTF
many	NA	TRBV6-2/TRBV6-3	TRBJ2-5	TGTGCCAGCAGTTACCTCAACCAGGAGACCCAGTACTTC	CASSYLNQETQYF
few	NA	TRBV24-1	TRBJ2-2	TGTGCCACCAGTGACCGGACGTCTTTGAACACCGGGGAGCTGTTTTTT	CATSDRTSLNTGELFF
few	TRBD2	TRBV7-2	TRBJ2-1	TGTGCCAGCAGCTTAGTCCCTAGCGGGAGCGCGTACAATGAGCAGTTCTTC	CASSLVPSGSAYNEQFF
NA	NA	TRBV20-1	TRBJ2-1	TGCAGTGCTAGAGACGGAGACATTTACTCCTACAATGAGCAGTTCTTC	CSARDGDIYSYNEQFF
few	NA	TRBV12-3/TRBV12-4	TRBJ2-1	TGTGCCAGCAGGCTCCGCACCTACAATGAGCAGTTCTTC	CASRLRTYNEQFF
NA	NA	TRBV27	TRBJ2-3	TGTGCCAGCAGTACCGAACTTCGGGACTTTCGCACAGATACGCAGTATTTT	CASSTELRDFRTDTQYF
NA	TRBD2	TRBV20-1	TRBJ2-5	TGCAGTGCTAGAGATTTGGCGGGAGGTTATGTAGAGACCCAGTACTTC	CSARDLAGGYVETQYF
few	NA	TRBV7-2	TRBJ1-5	TGTGCCAGCAGCTTATCTGGAGGGGCTAGCAATCAGCCCCAGCATTTT	CASSLSGGASNQPQHF
few	NA	TRBV12-3/TRBV12-4	TRBJ2-3	TGTGCCAGCAGCCCCGGCTCGAGCGCGAATCGGGCAGATACGCAGTATTTT	CASSPGSSANRADTQYF
few	TRBD1	TRBV18	TRBJ2-3	TGTGCCAGCTCACCAGTGGGACAGGGGCTGAAGTGGACAGATACGCAGTATTTT	CASSPVGQGLKWTDTQYF
NA	NA	TRBV11-2	TRBJ2-7	TGTGCCAGCAGCTTAGGAGGGACAGCGGGGGAGCAGTACTTC	CASSLGGTAGEQYF